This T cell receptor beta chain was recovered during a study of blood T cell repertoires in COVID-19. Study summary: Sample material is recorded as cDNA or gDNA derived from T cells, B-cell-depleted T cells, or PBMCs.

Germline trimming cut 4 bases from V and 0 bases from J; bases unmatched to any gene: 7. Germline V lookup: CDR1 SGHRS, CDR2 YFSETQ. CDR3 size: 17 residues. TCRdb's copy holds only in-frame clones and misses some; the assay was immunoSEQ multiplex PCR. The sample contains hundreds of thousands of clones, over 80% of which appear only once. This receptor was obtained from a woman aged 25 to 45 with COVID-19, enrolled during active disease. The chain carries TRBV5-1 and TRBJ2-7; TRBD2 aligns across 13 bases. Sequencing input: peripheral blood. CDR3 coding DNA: TGCGCCAGCAGCGACGGACTAGCGGGGGCAAGCTCCTACGAGCAGTACTTC. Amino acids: CASSDGLAGASSYEQYF.